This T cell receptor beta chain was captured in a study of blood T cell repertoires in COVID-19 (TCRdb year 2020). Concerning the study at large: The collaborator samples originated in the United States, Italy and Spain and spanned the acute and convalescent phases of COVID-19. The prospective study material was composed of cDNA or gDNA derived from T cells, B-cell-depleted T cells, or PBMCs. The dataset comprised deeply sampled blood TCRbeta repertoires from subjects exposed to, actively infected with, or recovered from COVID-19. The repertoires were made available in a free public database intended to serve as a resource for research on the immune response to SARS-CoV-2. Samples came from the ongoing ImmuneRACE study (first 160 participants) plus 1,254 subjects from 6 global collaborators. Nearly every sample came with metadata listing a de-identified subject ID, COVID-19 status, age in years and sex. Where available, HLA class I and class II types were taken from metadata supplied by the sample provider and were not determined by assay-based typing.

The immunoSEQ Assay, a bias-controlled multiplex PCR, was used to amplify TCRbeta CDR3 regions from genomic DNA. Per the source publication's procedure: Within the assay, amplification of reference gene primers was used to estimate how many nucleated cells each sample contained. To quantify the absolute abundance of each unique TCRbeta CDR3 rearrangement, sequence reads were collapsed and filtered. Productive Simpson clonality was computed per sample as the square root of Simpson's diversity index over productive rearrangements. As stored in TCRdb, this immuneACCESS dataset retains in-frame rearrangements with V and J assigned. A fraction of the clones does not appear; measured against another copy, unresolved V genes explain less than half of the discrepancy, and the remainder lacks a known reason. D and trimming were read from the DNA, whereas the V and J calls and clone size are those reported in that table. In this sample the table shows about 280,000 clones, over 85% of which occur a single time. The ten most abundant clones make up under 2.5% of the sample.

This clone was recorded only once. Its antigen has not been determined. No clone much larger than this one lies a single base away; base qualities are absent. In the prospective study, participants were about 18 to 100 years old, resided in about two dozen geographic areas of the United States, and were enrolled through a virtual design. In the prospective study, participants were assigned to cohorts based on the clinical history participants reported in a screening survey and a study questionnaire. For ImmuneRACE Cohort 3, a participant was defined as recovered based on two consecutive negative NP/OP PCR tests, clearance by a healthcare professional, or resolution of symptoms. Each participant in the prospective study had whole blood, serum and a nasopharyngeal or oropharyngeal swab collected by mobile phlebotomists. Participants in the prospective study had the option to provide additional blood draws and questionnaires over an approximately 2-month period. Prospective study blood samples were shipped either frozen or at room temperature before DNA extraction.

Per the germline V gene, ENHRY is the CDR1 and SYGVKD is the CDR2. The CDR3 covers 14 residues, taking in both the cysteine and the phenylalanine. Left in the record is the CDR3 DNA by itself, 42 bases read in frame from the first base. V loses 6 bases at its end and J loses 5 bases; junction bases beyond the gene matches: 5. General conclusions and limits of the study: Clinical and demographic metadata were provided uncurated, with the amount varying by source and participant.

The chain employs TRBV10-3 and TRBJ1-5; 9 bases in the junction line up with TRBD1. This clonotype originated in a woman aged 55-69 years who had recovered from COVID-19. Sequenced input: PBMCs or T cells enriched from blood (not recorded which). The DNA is TGTGCCATCAGGAAGGGACAGGGTGATCAGCCCCAGCATTTT. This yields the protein CAIRKGQGDQPQHF.